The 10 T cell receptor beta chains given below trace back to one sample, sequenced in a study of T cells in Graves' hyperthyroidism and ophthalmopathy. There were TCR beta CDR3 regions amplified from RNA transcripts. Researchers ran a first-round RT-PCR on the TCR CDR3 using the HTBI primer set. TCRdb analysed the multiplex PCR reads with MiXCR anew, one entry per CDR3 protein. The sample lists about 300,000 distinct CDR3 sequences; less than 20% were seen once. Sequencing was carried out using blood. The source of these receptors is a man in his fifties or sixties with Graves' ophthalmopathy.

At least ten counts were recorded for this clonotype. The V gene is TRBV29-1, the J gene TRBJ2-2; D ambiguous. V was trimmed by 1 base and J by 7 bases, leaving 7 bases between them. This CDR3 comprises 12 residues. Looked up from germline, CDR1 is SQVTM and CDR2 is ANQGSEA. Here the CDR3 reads CSVEGADGELFF. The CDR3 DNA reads TGCAGCGTTGAAGGGGCGGACGGGGAGCTGTTTTTT.

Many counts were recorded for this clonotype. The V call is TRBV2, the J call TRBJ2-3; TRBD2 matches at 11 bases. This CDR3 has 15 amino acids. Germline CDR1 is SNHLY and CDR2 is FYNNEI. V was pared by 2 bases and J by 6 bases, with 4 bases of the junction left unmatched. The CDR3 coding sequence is TGTGCCAGCAGTGAAACTAGCGGGGGTGGCGATACGCAGTATTTT. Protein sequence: CASSETSGGGDTQYF.

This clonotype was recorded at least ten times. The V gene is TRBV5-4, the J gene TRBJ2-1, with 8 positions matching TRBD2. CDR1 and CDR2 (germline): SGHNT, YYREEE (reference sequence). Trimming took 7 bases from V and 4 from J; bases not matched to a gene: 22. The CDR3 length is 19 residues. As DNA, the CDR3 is TGTGCCAGCGGAGCCCGCGGAACCCCGGCGGCGGGAGGATACAATGAGCAGTTCTTC. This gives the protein CASGARGTPAAGGYNEQFF.

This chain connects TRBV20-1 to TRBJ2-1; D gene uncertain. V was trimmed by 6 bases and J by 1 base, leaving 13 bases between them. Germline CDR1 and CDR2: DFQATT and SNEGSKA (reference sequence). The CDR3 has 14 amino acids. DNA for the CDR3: TGCAGTGCGTCTGACTCGTCATCCTACAATGAGCAGTTCTTC. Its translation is CSASDSSSYNEQFF.

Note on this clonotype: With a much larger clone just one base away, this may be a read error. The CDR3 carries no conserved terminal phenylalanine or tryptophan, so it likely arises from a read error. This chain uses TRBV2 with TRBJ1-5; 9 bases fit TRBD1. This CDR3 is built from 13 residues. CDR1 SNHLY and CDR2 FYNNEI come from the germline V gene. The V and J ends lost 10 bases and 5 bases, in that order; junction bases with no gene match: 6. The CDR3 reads CATHRDRDQPQHL. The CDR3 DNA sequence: TGTGCCACACACCGGGACAGGGATCAGCCCCAGCATCTT.

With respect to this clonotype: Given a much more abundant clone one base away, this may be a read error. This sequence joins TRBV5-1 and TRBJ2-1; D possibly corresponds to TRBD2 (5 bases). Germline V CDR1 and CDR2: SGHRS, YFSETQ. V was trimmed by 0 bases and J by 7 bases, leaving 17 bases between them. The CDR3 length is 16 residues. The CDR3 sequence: CASSLALAGSLNEQFF. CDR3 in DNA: TGCGCCAGCAGCTTGGCCCTAGCTGGGAGTTTGAATGAGCAGTTCTTC.

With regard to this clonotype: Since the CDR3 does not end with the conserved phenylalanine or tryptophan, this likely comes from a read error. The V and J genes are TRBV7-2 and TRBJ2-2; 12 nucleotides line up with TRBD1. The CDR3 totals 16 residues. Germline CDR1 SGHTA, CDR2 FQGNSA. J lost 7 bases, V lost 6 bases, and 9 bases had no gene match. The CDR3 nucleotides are TGTGCCAGCAGTTGGGACAGGGGGCGCGCAGTCGGGGAGCTGTTTTCT. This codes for CASSWDRGRAVGELFS.

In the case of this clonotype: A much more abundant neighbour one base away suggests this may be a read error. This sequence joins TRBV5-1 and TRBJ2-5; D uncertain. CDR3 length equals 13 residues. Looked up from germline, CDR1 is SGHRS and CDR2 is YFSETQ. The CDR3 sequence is CAGSLEIGETQYF. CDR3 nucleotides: TGCGCCGGCAGCTTGGAAATAGGGGAGACCCAGTACTTC.

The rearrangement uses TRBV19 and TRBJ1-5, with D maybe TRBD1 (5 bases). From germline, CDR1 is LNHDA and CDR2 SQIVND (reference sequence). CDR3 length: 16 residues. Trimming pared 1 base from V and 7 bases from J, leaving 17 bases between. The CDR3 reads CASSIGDSRRGQPQHF. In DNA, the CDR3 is TGTGCCAGTAGTATAGGAGACAGTCGAAGGGGACAGCCCCAGCATTTT.

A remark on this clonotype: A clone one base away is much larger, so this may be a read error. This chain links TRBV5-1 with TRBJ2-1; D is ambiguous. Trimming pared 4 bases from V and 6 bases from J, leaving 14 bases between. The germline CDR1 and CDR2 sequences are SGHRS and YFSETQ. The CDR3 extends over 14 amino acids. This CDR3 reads CASSLGLEGNEQFF. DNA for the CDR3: TGCGCCAGCAGCCTTGGGCTAGAAGGCAATGAGCAGTTCTTC.